This TCR beta chain was profiled in a study of cytomegalovirus exposure and HLA in healthy donors. Study-level results: In vitro assays verified that a few CMV-associated chains recognized CMV antigens specifically. The study reported that TCR beta sequences accurately predicted HLA-A and HLA-B alleles in most subjects.

This CDR3 has 16 amino acids. CDR1 KGHSH and CDR2 LQKENI come from the germline V gene. V shed 3 bases and J 3 bases; nucleotides not matched to a gene: 7. A note on this clone: Its target is not known.

Primers included in the PCR were 60 Vbeta and 13 Jbeta primers. Assay used: immunoSEQ multiplex PCR; TCRdb lists only in-frame clones, some missing. The table shows about 170,000 clones, with 80% occurring only once. The chain recombines TRBV18 with TRBJ1-5; TRBD1 agrees at 8 bases. The sequencing sample was made of PBMCs. The sequence derives from a woman between 45 and 65 years old in good health and CMV-seropositive. The CDR3 reads CASSPQGAGVNQPQHF. The CDR3, as DNA: TGTGCCAGCTCACCCCAGGGGGCCGGCGTCAATCAGCCCCAGCATTTT.